The present T cell receptor beta chain was sequenced within a study of graft-versus-host responses after intestinal transplantation (dated by TCRdb to the early 2020s). About the study as a whole: The transplants that recipients received were multivisceral, liver-intestinal, or isolated intestinal. Anti-thymocyte globulin induction was given to all recipients, followed by maintenance tacrolimus and steroids for approximately three years. After intestinal transplantation, graft-versus-host and host-versus-graft alloreactive T cell clones in the graft, circulation and bone marrow were tracked using bulk TCR-beta CDR3 sequencing. To identify alloreactive clones, pre-transplant mixed lymphocyte reaction products were sequenced and then compared with unstimulated pre-transplant donor and recipient T cells. The cohort enrolled about two dozen intestinal transplant recipients, one of whom was a retransplant, and 3 patients without pretransplant specimens were excluded. Donor T cell macrochimerism was defined as a peak of at least 4% donor T cells among recipient peripheral blood mononuclear cells. Instead of going to the commercial service, samples from a few later patients were sequenced in-house on an Illumina MiSeq and processed with MiXCR. Broader findings and caveats from the paper: GvH clones were detected in recipient bone marrow, and some of these GvH clones were observed earlier in ileal mucosa or blood, consistent with an intestinal mucosal origin. High GvH to HvG T cell clonal ratios were observed in the allografts of patients with donor T cell macrochimerism. Conclusions were limited by the relatively low number and heterogeneity of intestinal transplant patients. Peak levels of circulating GvH clones were associated with declines in HvG clones early after transplant.

Libraries came from the immunoSEQ multiplex PCR assay. In most patients, genomic DNA was isolated using the Qiagen DNeasy Blood and Tissue Kit and sent frozen to Adaptive Biotechnologies for TCR sequencing. High-throughput TCR-beta CDR3 sequencing of genomic DNA from most patients was performed by Adaptive Biotechnologies. The original pipeline was this. Adaptive's ImmunoSEQ software was the source of the TCR sequencing data for about 17 patients, while three other patients were processed with MiXCR and VDJtools. To correct CD4 versus CD8 sorting errors, any sequence found in both subsets at a frequency ratio below 5:1 was removed. CDR3 nucleotide sequences shared between donor and recipient were removed because their origin could not be assigned. To count as alloreactive, a clone needed at least 2-fold expansion over unstimulated cells and a minimum CFSE-low frequency of 0.002% (template counts) or 0.001% (read counts). Mappable clones were those detected in sequenced pre-transplant spleen, lymph node, or MLR CFSE-low populations of the donor or recipient. The cumulative frequency of alloreactive clones was calculated as a percentage of all sequences, weighted by copy number. As stored in TCRdb, this immuneACCESS dataset retains in-frame rearrangements with V and J assigned. A fraction of the clones does not appear; measured against another copy, unresolved V genes explain less than half of the discrepancy, and the remainder lacks a known reason. V and J calls and clone size follow that table, whereas D and trimming were derived from the DNA. This sample gives over 90,000 clones in total; roughly 90% of them show up just once. The top ten constitute approximately 0.48% of the sample.

The meaning of the sample's time point label: cells obtained before transplantation from donor or recipient. CD3+CD4+ and CD3+CD8+ populations were FACS-sorted from unstimulated pre-transplant donor and recipient cells taken from spleen or lymph nodes. V ends up 2 bases short and J 5 bases short, with an unmatched junction base count of 7. Per the germline V gene (reference sequence), SEHNR is the CDR1 and FQNEAQ is the CDR2. The CDR3 runs 15 residues from the cysteine to the phenylalanine. The CDR3 DNA has 45 bases and is translated from base 1. A word on this clone: Its antigen has not been determined. Base qualities were left out, and no much larger clone turns up one base away.

The sequence derives from a human donor who received an intestinal transplant. This specimen was unstimulated CD8+ T cells sorted from spleen or lymph node cells, taken before intestinal transplant. The rearrangement combines TRBV7-9 with TRBJ2-7, and 9 bases in between align with TRBD1. The CDR3 protein is CASSLRDRAQNEQYF. DNA sequence: TGTGCCAGCAGCTTAAGGGACAGGGCCCAGAACGAGCAGTACTTC.